These 24 T cell receptor beta chains were sequenced from one sample in a study of OX40 agonist ivuxolimab in advanced cancers. Produced via immunoSEQ multiplex PCR; TCRdb's table is partial and in-frame only. The sample yields about 46,000 clones, about 79% seen once. This material consisted of CD4+ or CD8+ T cells sorted from blood, taken in a trial of the OX40 agonist ivuxolimab. The receptors were sampled from an adult with an advanced solid tumor such as melanoma, head and neck, liver or kidney cancer.

The chain joins TRBV6-5 to TRBJ2-7, with unresolved D. The CDR3 sequence is 13 residues long. Trimming took 9 bases from V and 0 from J, leaving 12 bases between them. Germline V lookup: CDR1 MNHEY, CDR2 SVGAGI. CDR3 nucleotides: TGTGCCAGTAGGTCGACGACCTCCTACGAGCAGTACTTC. As protein: CASRSTTSYEQYF.

The genes are TRBV2 and TRBJ1-2; TRBD1 agrees at 7 bases. Losses at the gene ends were 3 bases for V and 7 bases for J; bases not matched to a gene: 5. This CDR3 spans 13 amino acids. The germline V gene encodes CDR1 SNHLY and CDR2 FYNNEI. The CDR3 nucleotides read TGTGCCAGCAGTGACAGGGGGATATCTGGCTACACCTTC. This gives the protein CASSDRGISGYTF.

This clone came up once. The chain has TRBV7-2 and TRBJ2-7; D gene uncertain. V was trimmed by 2 bases and J by 5 bases, leaving 10 bases between them. Germline CDR1 and CDR2: SGHTA and FQGNSA. The length of the CDR3 is 13 residues. The CDR3: CASSLPTRHEQYF. The CDR3, as DNA: TGTGCCAGCAGCTTACCTACGAGGCACGAGCAGTACTTC.

This clone was counted once. This rearrangement joins TRBV4-2 to TRBJ1-4; D is possibly TRBD1 (5 bases). Per the germline V gene, CDR1 is LGHNA and CDR2 is YNFKEQ. This CDR3 region has 15 residues. Trimming stripped 1 base from V and 3 bases from J, with 9 bases between. This CDR3 reads CASSQGGIANEKLFF. For the CDR3, the DNA is TGTGCCAGCAGCCAAGGGGGGATCGCTAATGAAAAACTGTTTTTT.

The sample holds a few counts of this clone. J is TRBJ1-6 and V is TRBV9, with D tentatively TRBD1 (6 bases). The CDR3 consists of 15 residues. Trimming took 0 bases from V and 3 from J, leaving 7 bases between them. Germline V gene lookup returns CDR1 SGDLS and CDR2 YYNGEE. CDR3 loop: CASSVGDIYNSPLHF. The CDR3 DNA reads as TGTGCCAGCAGCGTAGGGGACATCTATAATTCACCCCTCCACTTT.

This clone was found once. The V gene is TRBV6-5, the J gene TRBJ1-2; perhaps TRBD1 as D (5 bases). This CDR3 has 13 residues. Per germline, CDR1 MNHEY and CDR2 SVGAGI. V was cut by 6 bases and J by 8 bases, with 16 bases left in between. The CDR3 sequence is CASRDGTGYGYTF. CDR3 DNA sequence: TGTGCCAGCAGAGACGGGACTGGGTACGGCTACACCTTC.

The V gene is TRBV5-1, the J gene TRBJ2-3; 9 nucleotides line up with TRBD2. V trimming: 6 bases; J trimming: 2 bases; junction bases outside the gene matches: 10. CDR3 size: 16 residues. Germline CDR1 is SGHRS and CDR2 is YFSETQ. The CDR3 sequence is CASTRGSGGYTDTQYF. The CDR3 region has the DNA TGCGCCAGCACCCGGGGTAGCGGGGGTTACACAGATACGCAGTATTTT.

This clone was detected only a few times. J is TRBJ2-7 and V is TRBV7-2; the D gene is possibly TRBD2 (5 bases). This CDR3 is 16 amino acids long. Per germline, CDR1 SGHTA and CDR2 FQGNSA. Trimming stripped 1 base from V and 4 bases from J, with 17 bases between. In nucleotides, the CDR3 is TGTGCCAGCAGCTTAGTAAGTGGCAACAGACTATACGAGCAGTACTTC. It yields the protein CASSLVSGNRLYEQYF.

This clone is termed medium-sized. The chain is built from TRBV6-5 and TRBJ1-6, with TRBD1 as a possible D gene (5 bases). Trimming pared 5 bases from V and 9 bases from J, leaving 14 bases between. The CDR3 spans 14 residues. Germline V gives CDR1 MNHEY, CDR2 SVGAGI. The CDR3 loop is CASSLEPRGSPLHF. CDR3 DNA sequence: TGTGCCAGCAGTCTGGAGCCGAGGGGTTCACCCCTCCACTTT.

The V call is TRBV9, the J call TRBJ2-5, with D perhaps matching TRBD2 (5 bases). The CDR3 totals 13 residues. Germline V gene lookup returns CDR1 SGDLS and CDR2 YYNGEE. Between the trimmed V and J ends, which lost 3 bases and 4 bases, there was a span of 10 bases. The CDR3 loop is CASSDDYGETQYF. In nucleotides, the CDR3 is TGTGCCAGCAGCGATGACTATGGAGAGACCCAGTACTTC.

This clone has a handful of counts. The V gene is TRBV20-1, the J gene TRBJ2-5; D remains unclear. The CDR3 covers 11 residues. Germline V gene lookup returns CDR1 DFQATT and CDR2 SNEGSKA (reference sequence). Trimming left V 3 bases short and J 6 bases short, with 8 bases between. The CDR3 nucleotides are TGCAGTGCTAGTGCCTCCCAGACCCAGTACTTC. Translation: CSASASQTQYF.

The rearrangement joins TRBV6-5 to TRBJ2-7; D may be TRBD1 (5 bases). The CDR3 is made up of 11 amino acids. Germline CDR1 reads MNHEY; CDR2 reads SVGAGI. The germline V and J ends were trimmed by 2 bases and 9 bases, with 8 bases remaining between them. CDR3 sequence: CASSYTTGQYF. For the CDR3, the DNA is TGTGCCAGCAGTTACACCACAGGGCAGTACTTC.

This clone was counted between two and nine times. The chain uses TRBV30 and TRBJ1-1, with D uncertain. This CDR3 spans 12 amino acids. Germline V gives CDR1 GTSNPN, CDR2 SVGIG (reference sequence). Trimming took 2 bases from V and 8 from J, leaving 12 bases between them. CDR3 in DNA: TGTGCCTGGAGTATTGGGAATGAAGAAGCTTTCTTT. Translated: CAWSIGNEEAFF.

The rearrangement joins TRBV6-1 to TRBJ2-7; D unresolved. V was clipped by 5 bases and J by 7 bases, with 15 bases between them. CDR1 is MNHNS and CDR2 is SASEGT in the germline V gene. The CDR3 sequence is 13 residues long. The CDR3 loop reads CASSTSQQWEQYF. CDR3 in DNA: TGTGCCAGCAGTACCTCACAGCAGTGGGAGCAGTACTTC.

This chain uses TRBV6-7 with TRBJ2-1; no clear D. TRBV6-7 is noted as an ORF with a role that remains uncertain. V lost 2 bases, J lost 4 bases, and 3 bases lay in between. The CDR3 consists of 12 residues. CDR3 residues: CASSYGYNEQFF. The CDR3 DNA sequence: TGTGCCAGCAGTTACGGGTACAATGAGCAGTTCTTC.

The table lists this clone with a few counts. The chain couples TRBV19 to TRBJ1-2, with 7 bases matching TRBD1. Germline CDR1 and CDR2: LNHDA and SQIVND (reference sequence). Unmatched junction bases numbered 2, after V lost 5 bases and J lost 2 bases. The CDR3 covers 13 residues. The DNA for the CDR3 is TGTGCCAGTAGTCGGGACAGAAACTATGGCTACACCTTC. Protein product: CASSRDRNYGYTF.

In its sample, this clone was seen a few times. The V gene is TRBV2, the J gene TRBJ1-5; D not certain. The CDR3 consists of 14 residues. CDR1 is SNHLY, CDR2 FYNNEI, per germline. The V and J ends lost 7 bases and 3 bases respectively, with 13 bases between them. The CDR3 sequence is CASISGPINQPQHF. CDR3 nucleotide sequence: TGTGCCAGCATCTCAGGACCGATCAATCAGCCCCAGCATTTT.

V gene TRBV11-2 combines with J gene TRBJ1-1; 8 bases line up with TRBD1. The CDR3 runs to 12 residues. The germline V gene encodes CDR1 SGHAT and CDR2 FQNNGV. The trim removed 5 bases at V and 9 bases at J, leaving 5 bases unmatched. The CDR3 spells CASSHSRGQAFF. The CDR3 DNA sequence: TGTGCCAGCAGCCACAGCAGGGGGCAAGCTTTCTTT.

This chain uses TRBV19 with TRBJ1-4; D uncertain. Trimming pared 1 base from V and 0 bases from J, leaving 6 bases between. The CDR3 loop spans 15 amino acids. Germline CDR1 reads LNHDA; CDR2 reads SQIVND (reference sequence). This chain's CDR3 is CASSIVGPTNEKLFF. The DNA of the CDR3 is TGTGCCAGTAGTATAGTCGGCCCAACTAATGAAAAACTGTTTTTT.

The V gene is TRBV6-1, the J gene TRBJ1-2; no firm D call. Germline values: CDR1 MNHNS, CDR2 SASEGT. V shed 4 bases and J shed 5 bases, with 14 bases lying between them. The CDR3 sequence is 14 residues long. In nucleotides, the CDR3 is TGTGCCAGCAGTGGTGGCTTTCCGGATTATGGCTACACCTTC. As protein: CASSGGFPDYGYTF.

The chain combines TRBV13 with TRBJ1-6; 7 bases fit TRBD1. Unmatched junction bases numbered 15, after V lost 5 bases and J lost 14 bases. This CDR3 has 15 residues. Per the germline V gene, CDR1 is PRHDT and CDR2 is FYEKMQ (reference sequence). CDR3 nucleotide sequence: TGTGCCAGCAGCAACAGGGGTTTCGGAAGGGTCACCCTCCACTTT. It is translated as CASSNRGFGRVTLHF. The full variable domain, with the rest looked up from reference TRBV13 and TRBJ1-6, is AAGVIQSPRHLIKEKRETATLKCYPIPRHDTVYWYQQGPGQDPQFLISFYEKMQSDKGSIPDRFSAQQFSDYHSELNMSSLELGDSALYFCASSNRGFGRVTLHFGNGTRLTVT.

The chain carries TRBV11-3 and TRBJ2-1; 8 bases are shared with TRBD2. From germline, CDR1 is SGHNT and CDR2 YENEEA. The CDR3 has 15 residues. Unmatched junction bases numbered 8, after V lost 2 bases and J lost 8 bases. The CDR3 protein is CASSLLGGARDEQFF. CDR3 sequence (DNA): TGTGCCAGCAGCTTACTCGGGGGGGCCAGGGATGAGCAGTTCTTC.

J is TRBJ2-3 and V is TRBV30; 11 bases line up with TRBD2. The V segment lost 2 bases and the J segment 6 bases; nucleotides outside the gene matches: 10. This CDR3 comprises 16 residues. Germline V gene data show CDR1 as GTSNPN and CDR2 as SVGIG (reference sequence). This chain's CDR3 is CAWSLIAGGPGDTQYF. CDR3 bases: TGTGCCTGGAGTTTGATAGCGGGGGGGCCGGGGGATACGCAGTATTTT. Drawing the rest from reference TRBV30 and TRBJ2-3, the complete variable domain is SQTIHQWPATLVQPVGSPLSLECTVEGTSNPNLYWYRQAAGRGLQLLFYSVGIGQISSEVPQNLSASRPQDRQFILSSKKLLLSDSGFYLCAWSLIAGGPGDTQYFGPGTRLTVL.

The chain is built from TRBV13 and TRBJ2-7, with D unclear. The CDR3 runs to 12 residues. Trimming took 5 bases from V and 4 from J, leaving 9 bases between them. The germline V gene has CDR1 PRHDT and CDR2 FYEKMQ (reference sequence). CDR3 nucleotides: TGTGCCAGCAGCCACACCGGTTACGAGCAGTACTTC. Translation: CASSHTGYEQYF.